This T cell receptor (beta chain) was found in a study of blood T cell repertoires in COVID-19. For the study at large: Sites in the United States, Italy and Spain provided acute and convalescent COVID-19 samples. Sources were T cells, B-cell-depleted T cells, or PBMCs; the material itself was cDNA or gDNA.

Enrolment of Seattle patients took place during active infection, and they were followed longitudinally. Authors' analysis steps: Reference gene primer amplification gave estimated nucleated cell counts. Measured with immunoSEQ multiplex PCR; TCRdb has only the in-frame clones, and not every one. That table is the source of V, J and clone size, and D and trimming were worked out from the DNA. The table includes around 63,000 clones, 80% to 90% detected once. Germline CDR1 and CDR2: MGHRA and YSYEKL. After removal of 1 base from V and 3 bases from J, the junction contained 6 bases not matched to a gene. The CDR3 consists of 17 residues.

The material sequenced was peripheral blood. The source of this sequence is a woman aged 55-75 years with COVID-19, enrolled during active disease. This chain uses TRBV4-1 with TRBJ2-7, with 13 positions matching TRBD2. DNA of the CDR3: TGCGCCAGCAGCCAAGGACTAGCGGGAGGTCGGAGCTACGAGCAGTACTTC. Its protein is CASSQGLAGGRSYEQYF.